This T cell receptor beta chain was recovered during a study of T cell responses to AZD1222 COVID-19 vaccine. Profiling relied on immunoSEQ multiplex PCR, and the TCRdb table lists in-frame clones only, not all of them. The sample gives more than 70,000 clones, 91% of which show up once; around 28% is in the top ten. The table lists this clone with a count of one. The CDR3 consists of 15 residues. V shed 0 bases, J shed 2 bases, and the junction held 4 bases outside the gene matches. In germline, CDR1 is SGHDT, CDR2 YYEEEE. Sequencing was performed on peripheral blood, taken 28 days after the second AZD1222 dose. The clonotype originates from an adult who received the AZD1222 COVID-19 vaccine. This chain joins TRBV5-6 and TRBJ1-2, with 7 positions matching TRBD1. In DNA, the CDR3 is TGTGCCAGCAGCTTGGGACAGGGAGGGAACTATGGCTACACCTTC. As protein: CASSLGQGGNYGYTF.